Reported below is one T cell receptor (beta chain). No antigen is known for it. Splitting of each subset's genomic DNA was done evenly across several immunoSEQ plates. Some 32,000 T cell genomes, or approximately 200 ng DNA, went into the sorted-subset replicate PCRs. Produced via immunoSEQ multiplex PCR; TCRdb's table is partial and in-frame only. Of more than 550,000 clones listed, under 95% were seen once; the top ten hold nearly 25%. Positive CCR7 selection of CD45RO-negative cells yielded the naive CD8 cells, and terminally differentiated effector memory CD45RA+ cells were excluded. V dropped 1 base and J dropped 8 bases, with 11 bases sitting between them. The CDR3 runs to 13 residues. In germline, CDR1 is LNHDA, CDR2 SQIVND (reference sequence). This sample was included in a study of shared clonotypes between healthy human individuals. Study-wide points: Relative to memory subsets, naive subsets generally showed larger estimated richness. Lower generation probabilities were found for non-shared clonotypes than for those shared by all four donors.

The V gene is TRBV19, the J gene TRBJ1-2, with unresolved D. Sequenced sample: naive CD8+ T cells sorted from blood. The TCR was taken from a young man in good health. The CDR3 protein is CASSIGPSGGYTF. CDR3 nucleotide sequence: TGTGCCAGTAGTATAGGACCCTCGGGGGGCTACACCTTC.